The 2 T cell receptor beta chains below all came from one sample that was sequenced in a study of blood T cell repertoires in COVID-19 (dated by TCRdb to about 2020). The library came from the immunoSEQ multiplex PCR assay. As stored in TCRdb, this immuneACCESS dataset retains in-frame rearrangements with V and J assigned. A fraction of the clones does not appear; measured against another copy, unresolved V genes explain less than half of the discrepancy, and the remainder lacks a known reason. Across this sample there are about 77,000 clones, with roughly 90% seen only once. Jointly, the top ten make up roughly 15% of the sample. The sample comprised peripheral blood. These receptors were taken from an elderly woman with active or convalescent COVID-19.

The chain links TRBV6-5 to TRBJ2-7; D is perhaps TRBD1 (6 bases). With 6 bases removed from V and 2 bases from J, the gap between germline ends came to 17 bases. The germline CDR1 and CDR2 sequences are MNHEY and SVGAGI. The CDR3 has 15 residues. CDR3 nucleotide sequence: TGTGCCAGCAGCCCAGGGGACATTTACGCCTACGAGCAGTACTTC. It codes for CASSPGDIYAYEQYF.

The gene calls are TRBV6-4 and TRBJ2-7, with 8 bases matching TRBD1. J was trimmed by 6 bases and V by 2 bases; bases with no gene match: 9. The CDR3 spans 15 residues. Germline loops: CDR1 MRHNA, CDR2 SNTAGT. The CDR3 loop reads CASSDETGASVEQYF. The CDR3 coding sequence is TGTGCCAGCAGTGACGAGACAGGGGCCTCCGTCGAGCAGTACTTC.